This TCR beta chain derives from a study of blood T cells in healthy people across ages. Overall study context: Per two T cells, template switching captured roughly one barcoded beta molecule.

PCR was performed a second time for roughly 7 to 12 cycles using a sample-barcoded 5' primer and a J-beta primer mix. A single record per CDR3 protein comes from TCRdb applying MiXCR to the 5' RACE reads. The sample carries 540,000 or so distinct CDR3 sequences, approximately 25% recorded once. The germline V gene encodes CDR1 SGHVS and CDR2 FQNEAQ. The CDR3 length is 15 residues. In this sample, this clonotype turned up once. A junction end diverges from the germline sequence, so it may reflect a read error. The sample was also linked to a second study, of T cells of mothers and their children. That source adds: Input to cDNA synthesis comprised all extracted RNA, at a ratio of about 1.5 ug per 15 ul. Reads recorded for TCR beta CDR3 numbered over 9.5 million per mother and roughly 2.7 million per child.

The sequenced sample was blood. V usage is TRBV7-8 and J usage is TRBJ2-7; 8 bases line up with TRBD1. This receptor was identified in a boy aged 10-17 years in good health. The CDR3 nucleotides are TGTACCAGCAGCTCCCCGGACAGGGACGGCTACGAGCAGTACTTC. It translates to CTSSSPDRDGYEQYF.